This entry lists 22 T cell receptor beta chains sequenced from one sample in a study of T cell changes during pregnancy in multiple sclerosis. Some clones are missing from TCRdb's copy, which holds only in-frame ones; the method was immunoSEQ multiplex PCR. The sample gives more than 80,000 clones, roughly 92% of which show up once; around 1.5% is in the top ten. Source: peripheral blood, taken after pregnancy. These receptors were obtained from a female donor with multiple sclerosis, enrolled in a pregnancy study.

This CDR3 is CASSPGQGAFYEQYF. The DNA of the CDR3 is TGTGCCAGTAGCCCTGGACAGGGGGCTTTCTACGAGCAGTACTTC. The chain is built from TRBV19 and TRBJ2-7, with 11 bases lining up with TRBD1. Trimming removed 6 bases from V and 3 bases from J; junction bases left unmatched: 7. The CDR3 consists of 15 residues. Germline CDR1 LNHDA, CDR2 SQIVND (reference sequence). Combining the CDR3 with reference TRBV19 and TRBJ2-7 gives the whole variable domain DGGITQSPKYLFRKEGQNVTLSCEQNLNHDAMYWYRQDPGQGLRLIYYSQIVNDFQKGDIAEGYSVSREKKESFPLTVTSAQKNPTAFYLCASSPGQGAFYEQYFGPGTRLTVT.

The CDR3 DNA reads TGTGCCAGTAGTTTCCTCCCACAGCAAAGCTCCTACGAGCAGTACTTC. It translates to CASSFLPQQSSYEQYF. This chain uses TRBV19 with TRBJ2-7; D is ambiguous. Trimming shortened V by 5 bases and J by 0 bases, and 17 bases separated the two germline ends. The germline CDR1 and CDR2 sequences are LNHDA and SQIVND (reference sequence). There are 16 residues in the CDR3.

This chain joins TRBV27 and TRBJ1-1, with 7 bases lining up with TRBD1. V dropped 0 bases and J dropped 5; count of bases not matched to a gene: 6. CDR1 and CDR2 (germline): MNHEY, SMNVEV (reference sequence). This CDR3 spans 15 amino acids. The CDR3 region has the DNA TGTGCCAGCAGTTTATCAAAAGGGGGCAGAACTGAAGCTTTCTTT. Protein product: CASSLSKGGRTEAFF.

The table lists this clone with a few counts. The chain is built from TRBV5-1 and TRBJ2-2; 10 bases fit TRBD2. This CDR3 is built from 15 residues. With 3 bases clipped from V and 4 bases from J, the junction kept 3 bases outside the gene matches. The V gene's germline CDR1 is SGHRS and CDR2 YFSETQ. The DNA for the CDR3 is TGCGCCAGCAGCTCCTTAGCGGGGGGCACCGGGGAGCTGTTTTTT. It encodes CASSSLAGGTGELFF.

The chain couples TRBV11-2 to TRBJ1-1; possible D gene TRBD1, 6 bases. The CDR3 spans 15 residues. In germline, CDR1 is SGHAT, CDR2 FQNNGV. V was clipped by 1 base and J by 4 bases, with 13 bases between them. CDR3 nucleotide sequence: TGTGCCAGCAGCTTAGTTCCCAGGGGTTCCACTGAAGCTTTCTTT. As protein: CASSLVPRGSTEAFF.

The chain employs TRBV6-1 and TRBJ1-4; D might be TRBD1 (5 bases). V lost 8 bases and J 11 bases, leaving 18 bases between the germline ends. Germline loops: CDR1 MNHNS, CDR2 SASEGT. The CDR3 loop spans 13 amino acids. CDR3 coding DNA: TGTGCCAGCTATGTGGACAAGCCTGGGAAACTGTTTTTT. As protein: CASYVDKPGKLFF.

J is TRBJ1-2 and V is TRBV7-9, with a weak D call TRBD1 (5 bases). CDR3 length equals 16 residues. The V gene lost 5 bases and the J gene lost 4 bases, with 20 bases spanning the gap. In germline, CDR1 is SEHNR, CDR2 FQNEAQ (reference sequence). CDR3 sequence: CASSPRRGGNLYGYTF. The CDR3 DNA is TGTGCCAGCAGCCCCCGTAGGGGAGGAAATCTCTATGGCTACACCTTC.

This clone came up a few times. This chain uses TRBV5-4 with TRBJ1-2; TRBD1 agrees at 7 bases. Germline CDR1 reads SGHNT; CDR2 reads YYREEE (reference sequence). The V segment lost 4 bases and the J segment 2 bases; nucleotides outside the gene matches: 8. The CDR3 sequence is 15 residues long. CDR3 amino acids: CASSRTGAENYGYTF. CDR3 nucleotides: TGTGCCAGCAGCCGCACAGGGGCGGAAAACTATGGCTACACCTTC.

This rearrangement joins TRBV6-6 to TRBJ1-2; TRBD1 is a possible D gene (5 bases). This CDR3 spans 12 amino acids. The V end was cut by 5 bases, the J end by 5 bases, with 9 bases between. Germline CDR1 is MNHNY and CDR2 is SVGAGI (reference sequence). The CDR3 reads CASSQTAYGYTF. The CDR3 nucleotides are TGTGCCAGCAGTCAGACAGCGTATGGCTACACCTTC.

This chain uses TRBV19 with TRBJ2-1; TRBD1 might be the D (5 bases). This CDR3 comprises 14 residues. Germline CDR1 is LNHDA and CDR2 is SQIVND (reference sequence). V dropped 5 bases and J dropped 9 bases, with 17 bases sitting between them. The CDR3 spells CASSGAPGFAEQFF. In DNA, the CDR3 is TGTGCCAGTAGTGGGGCCCCCGGGTTTGCTGAGCAGTTCTTC.

This rearrangement joins TRBV30 to TRBJ2-3; TRBD2 aligns across 15 bases. CDR1 GTSNPN and CDR2 SVGIG come from the germline V gene (reference sequence). After removal of 3 bases from V and 5 bases from J, the junction contained 6 bases not matched to a gene. The CDR3 extends over 16 amino acids. DNA for the CDR3: TGTGCCTGGAGACCCGGGACTAGCGGGGGGTTAGATACGCAGTATTTT. It is translated as CAWRPGTSGGLDTQYF.

The sample holds one count of this clone. The chain carries TRBV7-3 and TRBJ2-5; D is unresolved. Trimming shortened V by 1 base and J by 7 bases, and 7 bases separated the two germline ends. Germline assignment: CDR1 SGHTA and CDR2 FQGTGA. CDR3 length: 12 amino acids. This CDR3 is CASSLIGGTQYF. DNA of the CDR3: TGTGCCAGCAGCTTAATCGGCGGGACCCAGTACTTC.

This chain links TRBV5-1 with TRBJ2-1; 9 positions match TRBD2. The CDR3 length is 14 residues. The germline V gene has CDR1 SGHRS and CDR2 YFSETQ. V gave up 7 bases and J gave up 5 bases; unmatched junction bases: 7. The CDR3 here is CASGAGGRDNEQFF. As DNA, the CDR3 is TGCGCCAGCGGCGCGGGGGGGAGAGACAATGAGCAGTTCTTC.

The chain links TRBV19 to TRBJ2-2; D perhaps matches TRBD1 (6 bases). The V end lost 8 bases, the J end lost 5 bases, and 9 bases lay between the germline ends. This CDR3 is built from 12 residues. CDR1 LNHDA and CDR2 SQIVND come from the germline V gene (reference sequence). This CDR3 is CASRTGTGELFF. For the CDR3, the DNA is TGTGCCAGTCGAACAGGGACCGGGGAGCTGTTTTTT.

This chain uses TRBV19 with TRBJ2-1; D is perhaps TRBD1 (7 bases). The CDR3 covers 14 residues. The germline V gene encodes CDR1 LNHDA and CDR2 SQIVND (reference sequence). V was clipped by 5 bases and J by 5 bases, with 13 bases between them. CDR3 region: CASSGSGGHNEQFF. CDR3 nucleotide sequence: TGTGCCAGTAGTGGGTCAGGGGGGCACAATGAGCAGTTCTTC.

CDR3 protein: CASSAKTGAGEAFF. The CDR3 DNA is TGTGCCAGCTCAGCCAAAACAGGGGCAGGTGAAGCTTTCTTT. V usage is TRBV18 and J usage is TRBJ1-1; 7 bases are a match to TRBD1. This CDR3 is built from 14 residues. From germline, CDR1 is KGHSH and CDR2 LQKENI. With V trimmed by 5 bases and J by 7 bases, 10 bases remained unmatched.

This chain connects TRBV29-1 to TRBJ1-2; D ambiguous. Germline loops: CDR1 SQVTM, CDR2 ANQGSEA. Trimming pared 4 bases from V and 6 bases from J, leaving 15 bases between. CDR3 length: 13 residues. The CDR3 is CSVGTGGLDGYTF. The CDR3 DNA is TGCAGCGTTGGTACGGGAGGTTTAGATGGCTACACCTTC.

V usage is TRBV19 and J usage is TRBJ2-1, with 9 bases matching TRBD2. V trimming: 3 bases; J trimming: 3 bases; junction bases outside the gene matches: 6. The CDR3 is 16 amino acids. The germline gives CDR1 LNHDA, CDR2 SQIVND (reference sequence). CDR3 in amino acids: CASSIGGRGFYNEQFF. The DNA of the CDR3 is TGTGCCAGTAGTATTGGCGGGAGGGGGTTCTACAATGAGCAGTTCTTC.

The gene calls are TRBV5-1 and TRBJ1-2; D is unclear. V was trimmed by 0 bases and J by 2 bases, leaving 17 bases between them. Germline CDR1 reads SGHRS; CDR2 reads YFSETQ. The CDR3 loop spans 17 amino acids. CDR3 protein: CASSLGSSGKPNYGYTF. The CDR3 DNA follows: TGCGCCAGCAGCTTGGGGAGTAGCGGGAAACCAAACTATGGCTACACCTTC.

In its sample, this clone was seen once. J is TRBJ2-4 and V is TRBV5-1; D is undetermined. Germline V CDR1 and CDR2: SGHRS, YFSETQ. V lost 2 bases to trimming and J lost 5 bases, with 8 bases between them. The CDR3 has 13 amino acids. CDR3 sequence (DNA): TGCGCCAGCAGCTTACAGATCCAAAACATTCAGTACTTC. It is translated as CASSLQIQNIQYF.

The chain combines TRBV18 with TRBJ1-1, with D possibly TRBD1 on 5 matching bases. V was shortened by 3 bases and J by 3 bases, with 14 bases between the two germline ends. The CDR3 spans 15 residues. Germline CDR1 is KGHSH and CDR2 is LQKENI. The CDR3, as DNA: TGTGCCAGCTCACCGGTCAAGGGGCAGGACACTGAAGCTTTCTTT. Its protein product is CASSPVKGQDTEAFF.

This chain links TRBV19 with TRBJ2-1, with D maybe TRBD2 (6 bases). The V and J ends lost 5 bases and 2 bases respectively, with 13 bases between them. CDR3 size: 15 residues. CDR1 is LNHDA and CDR2 is SQIVND in the germline V gene (reference sequence). The CDR3 nucleotides read TGTGCCAGTAGTCTGGAGGGAGTCACCTACAATGAGCAGTTCTTC. Its translation is CASSLEGVTYNEQFF.